This T cell receptor (beta chain) is from a study of T cells in Graves' hyperthyroidism and ophthalmopathy. Across the study: Before any treatment, at initial diagnosis, peripheral blood was collected.

This clonotype was seen a few times. What it binds is unknown. The V gene's germline CDR1 is MNHEY and CDR2 SMNVEV (reference sequence). This CDR3 is 13 amino acids long. V lost 8 bases and J lost 0, with 11 bases in between. Amplification of TCR beta CDR3 regions used RNA as the template. TCR CDR3 underwent first-round RT-PCR with the HTBI primer set. TCRdb ran MiXCR on the multiplex PCR reads and lists one entry per CDR3 protein. The data contain fewer than 700,000 distinct CDR3 sequences, around 15% of them singletons. Study results and limitations: Most clonotypes expanded in the thyroid (above 0.001) were also present in blood. Prediction of ophthalmopathy progression came a median approximately 6 months pre-onset.

Sequencing input: blood. The source of this sequence is a woman aged 25 to 39 with Graves' hyperthyroidism. The gene calls are TRBV27 and TRBJ2-7, with D perhaps being TRBD1 or TRBD2 (5 bases each). The CDR3 loop is CASAWGSSYEQYF. CDR3 in DNA: TGTGCCAGCGCATGGGGGTCCTCCTACGAGCAGTACTTC.